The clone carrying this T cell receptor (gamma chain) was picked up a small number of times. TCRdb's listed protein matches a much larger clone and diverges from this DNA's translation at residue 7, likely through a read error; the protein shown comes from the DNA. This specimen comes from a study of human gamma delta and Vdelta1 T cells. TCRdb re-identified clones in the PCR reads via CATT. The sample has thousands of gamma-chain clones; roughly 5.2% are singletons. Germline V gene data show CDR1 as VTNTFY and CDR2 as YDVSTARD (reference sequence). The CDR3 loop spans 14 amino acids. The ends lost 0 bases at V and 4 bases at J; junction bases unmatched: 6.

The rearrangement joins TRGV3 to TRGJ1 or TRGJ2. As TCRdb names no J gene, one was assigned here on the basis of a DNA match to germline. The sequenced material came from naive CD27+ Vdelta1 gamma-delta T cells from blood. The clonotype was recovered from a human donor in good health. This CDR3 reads CATWDRLRYYKKLF. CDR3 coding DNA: TGTGCCACCTGGGACAGGCTCCGGTATTATAAGAAACTCTTT.